This T cell receptor (beta chain) was recorded in a study of cytomegalovirus exposure and HLA in healthy donors. As for the study in general: Membership in the Caucasian-associated ancestry cluster was found for about four fifths of fewer than 450 genotyped donors. Study results and caveats: In a later analysis, productive TCRs from donors in an Asian-associated ancestry cluster reportedly carried fewer N-insertions than the cohort mean. According to an earlier analysis, most TCR beta V segments yielded productive rearrangements about 87% or about 30% of the time. It was reported that the classifier diagnosed cytomegalovirus status with high specificity and sensitivity in both the original and validation cohorts.

This clone showed up just once. Its antigen is undetermined. Germline V gene sequence: CDR1 SGHDN, CDR2 FVKESK. The CDR3 loop spans 16 amino acids. J gave up 6 bases and V 4 bases, and 11 bases lay outside the gene matches. A multiplex PCR was run with 60 Vbeta primers and 13 Jbeta primers. The data were produced by immunoSEQ multiplex PCR, yet TCRdb's version contains in-frame clones alone and is incomplete. The sample has 150,000 to 250,000 clones; 70% to 85% are singletons. J is TRBJ1-2 and V is TRBV14, with 10 bases matching TRBD1. The material sequenced was PBMCs. The origin of this receptor is a boy between 2 and 10 years old in good health and CMV-seronegative. The CDR3 region has the DNA TGTGCCAGCAGCCCCCTGGGACAGGGGCGAACTAATGGCTACACCTTC. Translated: CASSPLGQGRTNGYTF.